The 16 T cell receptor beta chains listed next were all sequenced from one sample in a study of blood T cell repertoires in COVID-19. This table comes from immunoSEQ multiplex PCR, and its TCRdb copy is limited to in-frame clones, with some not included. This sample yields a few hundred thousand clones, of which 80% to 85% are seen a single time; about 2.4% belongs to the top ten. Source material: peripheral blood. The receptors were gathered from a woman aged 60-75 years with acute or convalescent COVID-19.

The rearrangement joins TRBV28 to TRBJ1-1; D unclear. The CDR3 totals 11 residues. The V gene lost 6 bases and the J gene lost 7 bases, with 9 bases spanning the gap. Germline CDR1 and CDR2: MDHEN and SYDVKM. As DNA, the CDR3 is TGTGCCAGCAGGTCGAGGATTGAAGCTTTCTTT. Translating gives CASRSRIEAFF.

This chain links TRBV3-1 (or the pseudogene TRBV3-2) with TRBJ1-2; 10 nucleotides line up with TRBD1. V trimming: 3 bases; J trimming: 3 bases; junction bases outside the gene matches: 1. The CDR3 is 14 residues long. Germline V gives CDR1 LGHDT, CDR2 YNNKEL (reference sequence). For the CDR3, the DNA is TGTGCCAGCAGCCAGGACAGGGGGTACTATGGCTACACCTTC. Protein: CASSQDRGYYGYTF.

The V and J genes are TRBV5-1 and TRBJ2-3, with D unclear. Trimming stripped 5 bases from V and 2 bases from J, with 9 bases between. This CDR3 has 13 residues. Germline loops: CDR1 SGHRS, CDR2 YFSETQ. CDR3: CASRGPSTDTQYF. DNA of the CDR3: TGCGCCAGCAGGGGCCCCTCCACAGATACGCAGTATTTT.

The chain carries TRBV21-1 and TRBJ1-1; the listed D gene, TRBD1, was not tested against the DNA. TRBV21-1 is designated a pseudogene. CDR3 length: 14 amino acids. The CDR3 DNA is TGTGCCAGCAGCAAAACAGGGGGTCGTACTGAAGCTTTCTTT. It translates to CASSKTGGRTEAFF.

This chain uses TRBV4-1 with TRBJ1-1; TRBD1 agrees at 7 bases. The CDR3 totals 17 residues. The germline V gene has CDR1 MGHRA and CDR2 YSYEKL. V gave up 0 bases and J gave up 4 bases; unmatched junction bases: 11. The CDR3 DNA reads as TGCGCCAGCAGCCAAGAGAGGGGGCCCGGTGAGGGCACTGAAGCTTTCTTT. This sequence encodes CASSQERGPGEGTEAFF.

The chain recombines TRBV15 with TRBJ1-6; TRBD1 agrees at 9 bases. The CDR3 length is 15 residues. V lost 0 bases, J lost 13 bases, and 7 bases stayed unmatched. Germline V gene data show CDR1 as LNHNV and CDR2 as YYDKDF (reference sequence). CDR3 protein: CATSRDGGTGSPLHF. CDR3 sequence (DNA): TGTGCCACCAGCAGAGATGGGGGGACAGGGAGTCCCCTCCACTTT.

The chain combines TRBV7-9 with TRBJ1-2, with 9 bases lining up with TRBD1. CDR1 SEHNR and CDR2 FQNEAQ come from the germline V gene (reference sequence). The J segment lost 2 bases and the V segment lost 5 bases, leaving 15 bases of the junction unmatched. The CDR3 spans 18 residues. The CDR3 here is CASSIRIRDRVYNYGYTF. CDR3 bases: TGTGCCAGCAGCATTCGCATCCGGGACAGGGTTTACAACTATGGCTACACCTTC.

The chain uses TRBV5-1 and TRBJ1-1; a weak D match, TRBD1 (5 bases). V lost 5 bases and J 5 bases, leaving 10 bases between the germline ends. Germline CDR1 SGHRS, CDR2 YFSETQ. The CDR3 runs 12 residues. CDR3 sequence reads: CASRGGATEAFF. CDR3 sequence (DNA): TGCGCCAGCAGGGGAGGGGCTACTGAAGCTTTCTTT.

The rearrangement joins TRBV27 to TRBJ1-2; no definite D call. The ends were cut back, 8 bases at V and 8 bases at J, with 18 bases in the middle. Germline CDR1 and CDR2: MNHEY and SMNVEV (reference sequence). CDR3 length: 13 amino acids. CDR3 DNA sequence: TGTGCCAGCGGGTGGGCATCCGCAAGGGGCTACACCTTC. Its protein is CASGWASARGYTF.

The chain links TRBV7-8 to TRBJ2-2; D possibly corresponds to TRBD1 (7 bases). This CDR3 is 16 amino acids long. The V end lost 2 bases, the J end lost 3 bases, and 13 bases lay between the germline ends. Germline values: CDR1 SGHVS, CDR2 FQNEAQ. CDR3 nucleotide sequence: TGTGCCAGCAGCTTATCAGCCAGGGGGGACACCGGGGAGCTGTTTTTT. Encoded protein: CASSLSARGDTGELFF.

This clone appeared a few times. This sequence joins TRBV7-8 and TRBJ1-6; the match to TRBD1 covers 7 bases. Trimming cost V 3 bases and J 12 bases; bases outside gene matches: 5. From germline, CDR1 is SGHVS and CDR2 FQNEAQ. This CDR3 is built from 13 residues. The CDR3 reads CASSLAGGQPLHF. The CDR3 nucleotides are TGTGCCAGCAGCTTGGCAGGGGGACAACCCCTCCACTTT.

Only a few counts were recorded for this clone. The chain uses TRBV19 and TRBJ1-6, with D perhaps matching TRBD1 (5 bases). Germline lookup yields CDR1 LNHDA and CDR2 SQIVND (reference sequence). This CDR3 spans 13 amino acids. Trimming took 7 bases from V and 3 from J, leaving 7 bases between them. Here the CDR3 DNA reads TGTGCCAGTACAGGGATCTATAATTCACCCCTCCACTTT. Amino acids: CASTGIYNSPLHF.

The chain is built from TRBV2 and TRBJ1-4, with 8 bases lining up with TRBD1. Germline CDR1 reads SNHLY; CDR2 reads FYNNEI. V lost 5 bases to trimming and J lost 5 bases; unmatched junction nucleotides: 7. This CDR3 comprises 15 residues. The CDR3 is CASSLLGTGNEKLFF. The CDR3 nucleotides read TGTGCCAGCAGTCTCCTAGGGACAGGAAATGAAAAACTGTTTTTT.

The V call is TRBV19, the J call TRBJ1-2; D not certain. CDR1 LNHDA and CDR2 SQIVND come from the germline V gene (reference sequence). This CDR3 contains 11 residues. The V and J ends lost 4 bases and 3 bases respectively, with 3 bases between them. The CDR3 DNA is TGTGCCAGTAGTACATACTATGGCTACACCTTC. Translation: CASSTYYGYTF.

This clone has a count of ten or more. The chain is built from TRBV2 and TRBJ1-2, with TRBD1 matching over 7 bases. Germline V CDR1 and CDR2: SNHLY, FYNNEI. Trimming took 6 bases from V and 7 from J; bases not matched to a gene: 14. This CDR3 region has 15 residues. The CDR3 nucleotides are TGTGCCAGCAGGAAGGGACAGTCGGCTCTAACTGGCTACACCTTC. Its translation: CASRKGQSALTGYTF.

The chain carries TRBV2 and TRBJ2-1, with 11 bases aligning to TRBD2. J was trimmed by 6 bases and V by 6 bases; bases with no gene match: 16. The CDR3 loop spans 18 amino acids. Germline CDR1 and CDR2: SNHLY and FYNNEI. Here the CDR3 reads CASSAALTTSGGGNEQFF. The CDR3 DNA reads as TGTGCCAGCAGCGCAGCACTTACAACTAGCGGGGGAGGCAATGAGCAGTTCTTC.